A single sample gave rise to the 16 T cell receptor beta chains below, sequenced in a study of blood T cell repertoires in COVID-19. Sequenced by immunoSEQ multiplex PCR; TCRdb stores in-frame clones only, minus some. Seen here are more than 300,000 clones, roughly 87% observed once, and the top ten hold less than 6%. Sequenced sample: PBMCs or T cells enriched from blood (not recorded which). The source is a woman aged 45-65 years who had recovered from COVID-19.

The chain's CDR3 is CASSPGTENEQFF. The CDR3 nucleotides are TGTGCCAGCAGCCCCGGGACTGAGAATGAGCAGTTCTTC. The rearrangement uses TRBV9 and TRBJ2-1; perhaps TRBD2 as D (6 bases). This CDR3 region has 13 residues. Germline V gene lookup returns CDR1 SGDLS and CDR2 YYNGEE. Trimming cost V 4 bases and J 7 bases, with 12 bases left between them.

The V and J genes are TRBV27 and TRBJ2-1; 11 nucleotides match TRBD2. Germline loops: CDR1 MNHEY, CDR2 SMNVEV (reference sequence). The CDR3 loop spans 15 amino acids. J was trimmed by 9 bases and V by 5 bases; bases with no gene match: 9. The CDR3 is CASSPGTSGLGEQFF. In nucleotides, the CDR3 is TGTGCCAGCAGTCCCGGGACTAGCGGCTTGGGTGAGCAGTTCTTC.

This chain links TRBV9 with TRBJ1-1, with D perhaps matching TRBD1 (6 bases). The germline gives CDR1 SGDLS, CDR2 YYNGEE. CDR3 size: 16 residues. Trimming took 3 bases from V and 4 from J, leaving 19 bases between them. The CDR3 protein is CASSESPLRGFTEAFF. The CDR3 region has the DNA TGTGCCAGCAGCGAGAGCCCTTTAAGGGGGTTCACTGAAGCTTTCTTT.

The CDR3 DNA is TGTGCCAGCAGCCAGGGCTACGAGCAGTACTTC. It yields the protein CASSQGYEQYF. The chain is built from TRBV12-3 or TRBV12-4 and TRBJ2-7, with a tentative D call TRBD1 (5 bases). V lost 6 bases and J lost 3, with 6 bases in between. This CDR3 is built from 11 residues.

This chain links TRBV9 with TRBJ1-1; 11 positions match TRBD1. This CDR3 is built from 13 residues. V lost 3 bases to trimming and J lost 11 bases; unmatched junction nucleotides: 6. Germline values: CDR1 SGDLS, CDR2 YYNGEE. The CDR3 loop is CASSGTGGVGAFF. In DNA form, the CDR3 reads TGTGCCAGCAGCGGGACAGGGGGCGTTGGGGCTTTCTTT.

The rearrangement joins TRBV27 to TRBJ1-6, with D tentatively TRBD1 (5 bases). The length of the CDR3 is 16 residues. The germline V gene encodes CDR1 MNHEY and CDR2 SMNVEV (reference sequence). The V and J ends lost 5 bases and 9 bases respectively, with 20 bases between them. Here the CDR3 reads CASSDRGLPTGSPLHF. The CDR3 region has the DNA TGTGCCAGCAGTGACAGAGGCCTTCCTACCGGTTCACCCCTCCACTTT.

The chain recombines TRBV11-3 with TRBJ2-6, with unresolved D. Germline-derived CDR1 and CDR2 are SGHNT and YENEEA. The CDR3 sequence is 16 residues long. V was cut by 2 bases and J by 0 bases, with 8 bases left in between. The CDR3 sequence is CASSLSRSSGANVLTF. The CDR3 DNA reads TGTGCCAGCAGCTTATCTAGGAGCTCTGGGGCCAACGTCCTGACTTTC. Drawing the rest from reference TRBV11-3 and TRBJ2-6, the complete variable domain is EAGVVQSPRYKIIEKKQPVAFWCNPISGHNTLYWYLQNLGQGPELLIRYENEEAVDDSQLPKDRFSAERLKGVDSTLKIQPAELGDSAVYLCASSLSRSSGANVLTFGAGSRLTVL.

The genes are TRBV4-3 and TRBJ1-2; D possibly corresponds to TRBD1 (6 bases). The V and J ends lost 0 bases and 5 bases respectively, with 16 bases between them. The CDR3 runs 16 residues. Germline CDR1 and CDR2: LGHNA and YSLEER. The CDR3 is CASSQDAQGTSYGYTF. In DNA, the CDR3 is TGCGCCAGCAGCCAAGACGCCCAGGGGACCTCATATGGCTACACCTTC.

The chain combines TRBV14 with TRBJ2-7; the match to TRBD2 covers 7 bases. The CDR3 spans 12 residues. The ends lost 4 bases at V and 5 bases at J; junction bases unmatched: 2. Germline V gene sequence: CDR1 SGHDN, CDR2 FVKESK. The CDR3 DNA follows: TGTGCCAGCAGCCGCAGCGGGAACGAGCAGTACTTC. The encoded protein is CASSRSGNEQYF.

This chain uses TRBV6-2 or TRBV6-3 with TRBJ2-7, with TRBD2 as a possible D gene (6 bases). The germline CDR1 and CDR2 sequences are MNHEY and SVGEGT. The CDR3 runs 14 residues. V was pared by 5 bases and J by 0 bases, with 11 bases between. This CDR3 is CASSNLADSYEQYF. The CDR3 bases are TGTGCCAGCAGTAACTTAGCGGACTCCTACGAGCAGTACTTC.

In this sample, this clone turned up a few times. Distinct nucleotide sequences in the sample also encode this CDR3. The chain employs TRBV5-1 and TRBJ1-2; TRBD1 aligns across 8 bases. Germline CDR1 is SGHRS and CDR2 is YFSETQ. V gave up 0 bases and J gave up 2 bases; unmatched junction bases: 0. The CDR3 contains 14 residues. In nucleotides, the CDR3 is TGCGCCAGCAGCTTGGACAGGGGGAACTATGGCTACACCTTC. Its protein product is CASSLDRGNYGYTF. Full variable domain (outside the CDR3, taken from reference TRBV5-1 and TRBJ1-2): KAGVTQTPRYLIKTRGQQVTLSCSPISGHRSVSWYQQTPGQGLQFLFEYFSETQRNKGNFPGRFSGRQFSNSRSEMNVSTLELGDSALYLCASSLDRGNYGYTFGSGTRLTVV.

This rearrangement joins TRBV6-6 to TRBJ2-3; D is perhaps TRBD2 (6 bases). Germline-derived CDR1 and CDR2 are MNHNY and SVGAGI (reference sequence). This CDR3 comprises 13 residues. V shed 7 bases and J shed 0 bases, with 8 bases lying between them. CDR3: CASKGGSTDTQYF. The DNA for the CDR3 is TGTGCCAGCAAGGGAGGTAGCACAGATACGCAGTATTTT.

With regard to this clone: This sample includes further DNA sequences coding for the same CDR3. The chain employs TRBV6-5 and TRBJ1-2, with D perhaps TRBD1 (6 bases). The CDR3 length is 14 residues. With 6 bases removed from V and 2 bases from J, the gap between germline ends came to 13 bases. The germline CDR1 and CDR2 sequences are MNHEY and SVGAGI. The CDR3 nucleotides are TGTGCCAGCAGCCCCGGTGGACAGAACTATGGCTACACCTTC. This encodes CASSPGGQNYGYTF.

This clone was detected only a few times. DNA of the CDR3: TGTGCCTGGAGTCCGGACACCAATCAGCCCCAGCATTTT. Translated: CAWSPDTNQPQHF. The chain uses TRBV30 and TRBJ1-5; the D gene is possibly TRBD1 (5 bases). The V end lost 2 bases, the J end lost 3 bases, and 8 bases lay between the germline ends. Per the germline V gene, CDR1 is GTSNPN and CDR2 is SVGIG (reference sequence). The CDR3 consists of 13 residues.

The chain combines TRBV5-4 with TRBJ2-3; tentative D call: TRBD2 (7 bases). The CDR3 is 15 residues long. Trimming cost V 2 bases and J 4 bases, with 14 bases left between them. Germline V gene data show CDR1 as SGHNT and CDR2 as YYREEE (reference sequence). The CDR3 region has the DNA TGTGCCAGCAGCTTCAGTGGGGGGGCCCCAGATACGCAGTATTTT. Its translation is CASSFSGGAPDTQYF.

The chain has TRBV12-3 or TRBV12-4 and TRBJ1-5; a possible D gene is TRBD1 (5 bases). The V end lost 3 bases, the J end lost 8 bases, and 11 bases lay between the germline ends. The CDR3 runs 13 residues. This CDR3 is CASSFDRREPQHF. The CDR3 nucleotides read TGTGCCAGCAGTTTTGACAGAAGGGAGCCCCAGCATTTT.